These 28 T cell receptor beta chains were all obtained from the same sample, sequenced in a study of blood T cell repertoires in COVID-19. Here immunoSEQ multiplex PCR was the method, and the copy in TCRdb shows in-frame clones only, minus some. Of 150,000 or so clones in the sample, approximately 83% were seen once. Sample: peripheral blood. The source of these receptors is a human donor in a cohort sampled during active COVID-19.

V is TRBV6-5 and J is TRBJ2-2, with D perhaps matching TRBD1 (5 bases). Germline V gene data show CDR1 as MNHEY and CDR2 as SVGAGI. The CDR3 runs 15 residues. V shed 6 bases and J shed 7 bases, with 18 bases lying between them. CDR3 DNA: TGTGCCAGCAGCCTCCAGGGCACCGGAAGCGGGGAGCTGTTTTTT. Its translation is CASSLQGTGSGELFF.

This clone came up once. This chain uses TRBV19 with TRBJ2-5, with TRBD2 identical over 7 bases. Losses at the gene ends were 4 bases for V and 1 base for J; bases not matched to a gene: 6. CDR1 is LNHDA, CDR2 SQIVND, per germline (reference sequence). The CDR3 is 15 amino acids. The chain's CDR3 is CASSTIAGLQETQYF. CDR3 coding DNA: TGTGCCAGTAGTACCATAGCGGGCCTCCAAGAGACCCAGTACTTC.

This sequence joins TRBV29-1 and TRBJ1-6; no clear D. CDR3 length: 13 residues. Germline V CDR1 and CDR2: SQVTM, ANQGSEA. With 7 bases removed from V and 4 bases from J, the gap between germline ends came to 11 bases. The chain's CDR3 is CSARSGYNSPLHF. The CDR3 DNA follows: TGCAGCGCAAGGTCGGGGTATAATTCACCCCTCCACTTT.

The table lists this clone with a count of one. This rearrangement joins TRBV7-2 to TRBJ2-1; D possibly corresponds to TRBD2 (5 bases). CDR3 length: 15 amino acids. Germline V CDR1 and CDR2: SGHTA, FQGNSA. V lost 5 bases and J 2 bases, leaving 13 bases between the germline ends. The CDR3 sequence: CASSPMGSPYNEQFF. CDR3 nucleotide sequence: TGTGCCAGCAGCCCCATGGGGAGCCCCTACAATGAGCAGTTCTTC. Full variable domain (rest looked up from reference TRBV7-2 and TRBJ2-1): GAGVSQSPSNKVTEKGKDVELRCDPISGHTALYWYRQSLGQGLEFLIYFQGNSAPDKSGLPSDRFSAERTGGSVSTLTIQRTQQEDSAVYLCASSPMGSPYNEQFFGPGTRLTVL.

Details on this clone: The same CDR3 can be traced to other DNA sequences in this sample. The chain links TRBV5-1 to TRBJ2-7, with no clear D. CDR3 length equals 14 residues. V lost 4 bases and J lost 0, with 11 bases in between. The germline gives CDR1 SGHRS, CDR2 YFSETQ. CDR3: CASSLGPSSYEQYF. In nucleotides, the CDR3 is TGCGCCAGCAGCCTGGGCCCGAGCTCCTACGAGCAGTACTTC. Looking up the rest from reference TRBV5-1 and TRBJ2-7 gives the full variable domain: KAGVTQTPRYLIKTRGQQVTLSCSPISGHRSVSWYQQTPGQGLQFLFEYFSETQRNKGNFPGRFSGRQFSNSRSEMNVSTLELGDSALYLCASSLGPSSYEQYFGPGTRLTVT.

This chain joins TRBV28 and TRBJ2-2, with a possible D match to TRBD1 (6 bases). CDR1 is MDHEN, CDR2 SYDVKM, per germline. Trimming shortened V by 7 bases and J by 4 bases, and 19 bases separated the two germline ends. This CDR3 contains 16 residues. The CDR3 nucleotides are TGTGCCAGCACCGATGATTGGGGGCGAGGCACCGGGGAGCTGTTTTTT. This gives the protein CASTDDWGRGTGELFF.

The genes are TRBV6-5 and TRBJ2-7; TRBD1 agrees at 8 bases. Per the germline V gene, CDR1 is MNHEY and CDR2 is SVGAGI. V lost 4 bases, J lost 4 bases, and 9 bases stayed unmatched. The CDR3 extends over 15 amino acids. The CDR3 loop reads CASSSDRGRKYEQYF. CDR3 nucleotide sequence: TGTGCCAGCAGTTCCGACAGGGGCCGGAAATACGAGCAGTACTTC.

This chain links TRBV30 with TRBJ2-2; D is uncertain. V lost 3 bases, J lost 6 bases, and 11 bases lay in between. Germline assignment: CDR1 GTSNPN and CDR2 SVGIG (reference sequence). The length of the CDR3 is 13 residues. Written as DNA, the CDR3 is TGTGCCTGGAGCGCCCTATTTTCCGGGGAGCTGTTTTTT. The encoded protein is CAWSALFSGELFF.

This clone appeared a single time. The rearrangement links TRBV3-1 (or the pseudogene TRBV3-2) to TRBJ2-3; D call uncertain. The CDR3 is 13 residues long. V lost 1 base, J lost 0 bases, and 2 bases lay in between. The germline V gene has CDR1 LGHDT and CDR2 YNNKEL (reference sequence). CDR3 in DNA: TGTGCCAGCAGCCAAGCGAGCACAGATACGCAGTATTTT. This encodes CASSQASTDTQYF.

CDR3 residues: CASRGTGSTEAFF. In DNA, the CDR3 is TGCGCCAGCAGAGGGACAGGGAGCACTGAAGCTTTCTTT. The chain combines TRBV5-1 with TRBJ1-1, with 9 bases identical to TRBD1. With V trimmed by 5 bases and J by 4 bases, 3 bases remained unmatched. CDR3 length: 13 amino acids. Germline V gives CDR1 SGHRS, CDR2 YFSETQ.

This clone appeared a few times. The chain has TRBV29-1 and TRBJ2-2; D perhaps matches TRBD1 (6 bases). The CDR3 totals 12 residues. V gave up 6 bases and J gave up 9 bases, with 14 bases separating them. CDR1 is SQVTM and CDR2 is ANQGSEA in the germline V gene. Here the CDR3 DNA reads TGCAGCGTGAAGACAGGCTACCGGGAGCTGTTTTTT. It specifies CSVKTGYRELFF.

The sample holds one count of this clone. The CDR3 nucleotides read TGTGCCAGCAGCTTAGGACAGAATCAGCCCCAGCATTTT. Translated, it gives CASSLGQNQPQHF. The rearrangement links TRBV7-2 to TRBJ1-5; weak D call: TRBD1 (5 bases). The CDR3 loop spans 13 amino acids. With 1 base removed from V and 4 bases from J, the gap between germline ends came to 5 bases. Germline V gene data show CDR1 as SGHTA and CDR2 as FQGNSA.

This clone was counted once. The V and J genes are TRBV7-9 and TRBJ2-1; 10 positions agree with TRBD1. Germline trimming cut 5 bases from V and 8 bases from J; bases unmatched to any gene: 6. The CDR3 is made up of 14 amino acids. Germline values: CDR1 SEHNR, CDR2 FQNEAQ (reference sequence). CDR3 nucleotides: TGTGCCAGCAGCCCCGGGACAGGGGTCTATGAGCAGTTCTTC. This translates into CASSPGTGVYEQFF.

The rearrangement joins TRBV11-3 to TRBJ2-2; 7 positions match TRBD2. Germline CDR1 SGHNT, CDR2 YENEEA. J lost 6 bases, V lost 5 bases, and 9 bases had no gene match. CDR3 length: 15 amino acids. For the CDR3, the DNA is TGTGCCAGCAGCCCATCCGGGACTACCCCCGGGGAGCTGTTTTTT. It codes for CASSPSGTTPGELFF.

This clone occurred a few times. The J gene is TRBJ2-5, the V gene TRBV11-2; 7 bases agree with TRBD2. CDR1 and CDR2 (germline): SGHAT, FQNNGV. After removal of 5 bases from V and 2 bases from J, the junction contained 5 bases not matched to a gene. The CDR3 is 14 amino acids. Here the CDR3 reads CASSKAGTQETQYF. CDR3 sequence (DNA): TGTGCCAGCAGCAAAGCGGGAACTCAAGAGACCCAGTACTTC.

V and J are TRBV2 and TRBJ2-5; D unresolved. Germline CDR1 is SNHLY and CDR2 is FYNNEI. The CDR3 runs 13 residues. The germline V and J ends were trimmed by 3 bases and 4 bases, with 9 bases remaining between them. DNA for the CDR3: TGTGCCAGCAGTGAGACTCGAACAGAGACCCAGTACTTC. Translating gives CASSETRTETQYF.

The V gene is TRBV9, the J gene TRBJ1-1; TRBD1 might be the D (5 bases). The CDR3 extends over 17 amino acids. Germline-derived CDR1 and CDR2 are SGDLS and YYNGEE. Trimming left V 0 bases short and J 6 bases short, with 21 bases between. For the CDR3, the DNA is TGTGCCAGCAGCGTAGGAGTCGGAACTTTTATAGGGGCTGAAGCTTTCTTT. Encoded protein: CASSVGVGTFIGAEAFF.

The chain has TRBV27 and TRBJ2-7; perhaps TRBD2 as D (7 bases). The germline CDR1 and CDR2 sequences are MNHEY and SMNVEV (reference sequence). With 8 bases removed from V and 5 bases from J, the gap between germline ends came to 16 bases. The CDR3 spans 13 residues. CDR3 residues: CASGRGGADEQYF. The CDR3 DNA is TGTGCCAGCGGTCGAGGGGGGGCAGACGAGCAGTACTTC.

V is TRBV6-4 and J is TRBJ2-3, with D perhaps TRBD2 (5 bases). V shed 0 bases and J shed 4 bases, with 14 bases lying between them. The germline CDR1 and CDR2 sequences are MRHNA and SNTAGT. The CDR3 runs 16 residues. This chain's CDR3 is CASSDSGGGFADTQYF. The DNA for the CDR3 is TGTGCCAGCAGTGACTCAGGCGGCGGGTTCGCAGATACGCAGTATTTT.

CDR3 nucleotides: TGTGCCAGCAGGGAAAAGGGGGCGGGTAATGAAAAACTGTTTTTT. Protein: CASREKGAGNEKLFF. The chain recombines TRBV3-1 (or the pseudogene TRBV3-2) with TRBJ1-4, with 7 bases fitting TRBD1. CDR1 is LGHDT, CDR2 YNNKEL, per germline (reference sequence). The CDR3 has 15 amino acids. V lost 6 bases and J lost 4; bases outside the gene matches: 8.

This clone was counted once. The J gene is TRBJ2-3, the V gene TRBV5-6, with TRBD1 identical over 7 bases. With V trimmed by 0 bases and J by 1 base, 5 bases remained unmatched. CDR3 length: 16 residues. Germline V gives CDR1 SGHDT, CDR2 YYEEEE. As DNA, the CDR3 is TGTGCCAGCAGCTTGGCGACCGGGACAGGCACAGATACGCAGTATTTT. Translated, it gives CASSLATGTGTDTQYF. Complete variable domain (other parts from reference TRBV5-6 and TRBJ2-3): DAGVTQSPTHLIKTRGQQVTLRCSPKSGHDTVSWYQQALGQGPQFIFQYYEEEERQRGNFPDRFSGHQFPNYSSELNVNALLLGDSALYLCASSLATGTGTDTQYFGPGTRLTVL.

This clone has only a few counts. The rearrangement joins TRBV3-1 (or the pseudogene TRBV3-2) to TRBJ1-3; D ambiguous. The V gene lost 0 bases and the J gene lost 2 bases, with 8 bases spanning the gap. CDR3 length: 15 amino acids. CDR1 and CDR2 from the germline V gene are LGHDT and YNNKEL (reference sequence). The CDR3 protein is CASSQDWSTGNTIYF. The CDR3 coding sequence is TGTGCCAGCAGCCAAGATTGGAGTACTGGAAACACCATATATTTT.

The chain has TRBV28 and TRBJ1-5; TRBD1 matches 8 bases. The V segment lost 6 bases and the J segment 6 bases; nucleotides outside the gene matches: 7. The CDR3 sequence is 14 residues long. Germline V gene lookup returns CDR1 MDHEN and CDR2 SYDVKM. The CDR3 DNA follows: TGTGCCAGCAGGCCCCCAGGGGGCGGTCAGCCCCAGCATTTT. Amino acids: CASRPPGGGQPQHF.

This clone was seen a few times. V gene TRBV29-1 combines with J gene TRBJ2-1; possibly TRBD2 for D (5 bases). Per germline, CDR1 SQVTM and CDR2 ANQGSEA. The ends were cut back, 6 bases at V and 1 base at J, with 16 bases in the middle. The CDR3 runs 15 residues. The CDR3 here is CSVDTSPFSYNEQFF. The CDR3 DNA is TGCAGCGTAGACACTAGTCCCTTTTCCTACAATGAGCAGTTCTTC.

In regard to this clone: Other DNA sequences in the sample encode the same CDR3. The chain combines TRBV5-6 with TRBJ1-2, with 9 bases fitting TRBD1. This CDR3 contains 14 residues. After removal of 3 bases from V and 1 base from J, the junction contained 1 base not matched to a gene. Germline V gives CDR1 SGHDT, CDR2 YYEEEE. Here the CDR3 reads CASSWGQGNYGYTF. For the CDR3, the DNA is TGTGCCAGCAGCTGGGGACAGGGTAACTATGGCTACACCTTC.

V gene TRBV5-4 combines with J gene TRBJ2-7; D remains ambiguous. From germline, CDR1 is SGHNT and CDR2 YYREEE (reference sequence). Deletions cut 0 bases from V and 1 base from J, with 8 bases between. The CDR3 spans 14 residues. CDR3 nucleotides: TGTGCCAGCAGCTTGGATAGTCGTTCCTACGAGCAGTACTTC. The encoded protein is CASSLDSRSYEQYF. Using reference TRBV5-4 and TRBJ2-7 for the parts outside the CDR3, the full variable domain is ETGVTQSPTHLIKTRGQQVTLRCSSQSGHNTVSWYQQALGQGPQFIFQYYREEENGRGNFPPRFSGLQFPNYSSELNVNALELDDSALYLCASSLDSRSYEQYFGPGTRLTVT.

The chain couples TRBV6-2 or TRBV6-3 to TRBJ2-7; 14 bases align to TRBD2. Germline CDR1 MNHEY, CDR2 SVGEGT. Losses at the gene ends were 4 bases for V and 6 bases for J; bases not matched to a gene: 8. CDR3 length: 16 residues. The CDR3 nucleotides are TGTGCCAGCAGTTCAAGACTAGCGGGAGGGCCTCTCGAGCAGTACTTC. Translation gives CASSSRLAGGPLEQYF.

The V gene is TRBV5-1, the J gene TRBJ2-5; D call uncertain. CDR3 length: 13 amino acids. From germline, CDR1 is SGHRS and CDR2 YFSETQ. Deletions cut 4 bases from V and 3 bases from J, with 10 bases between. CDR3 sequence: CASSGLREETQYF. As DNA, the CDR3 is TGCGCCAGCAGCGGTCTCCGCGAAGAGACCCAGTACTTC.